This T cell receptor beta chain was recovered during a study of CD8 T cells in ankylosing spondylitis. Study-wide findings and caveats: It appeared that ankylosing spondylitis blood was characterized by a TCR beta motif of several highly homologous variants.

A word on this clonotype: Its antigen is unidentified.

TCRdb itself ran the 5' RACE reads through MiXCR, one entry per CDR3 protein. The table has 470,000 or so distinct CDR3 sequences, roughly 26% seen once. The CDR3 is 15 residues long. V gave up 0 bases and J gave up 5 bases, with 11 bases separating them. Germline CDR1 LGHNA, CDR2 YNFKEQ. The specimen was blood, either unsorted or a sorted T cell fraction (not recorded which). The receptor was isolated from a male donor with ankylosing spondylitis. V gene TRBV4-2 combines with J gene TRBJ1-5; the D gene is possibly TRBD1 (6 bases). CDR3 bases: TGTGCCAGCAGCCAAGATGCGGGGGGCCATCAGCCCCAGCATTTT. Protein: CASSQDAGGHQPQHF.